What follows are 24 T cell receptor beta chains derived from one specimen sequenced in a study of shared clonotypes between healthy human individuals. TCRdb's table, derived via immunoSEQ multiplex PCR, lists solely in-frame clones and lacks some. Among 2 million to 2.5 million clones listed, 85% to 95% were seen once. The sequenced sample consisted of naive CD4+ T cells sorted from blood. Subset described: CD45RA+ positively selected. The receptors were sampled from a man between 18 and 29 years old in good health.

The chain links TRBV28 to TRBJ2-1, with 10 nucleotides matching TRBD2. The V gene's germline CDR1 is MDHEN and CDR2 SYDVKM. Trimming at V came to 8 bases and at J to 12 bases, leaving 13 bases not matched to a gene. This CDR3 is built from 14 residues. This CDR3 reads CASGPLAGAYRQFF. Here the CDR3 DNA reads TGTGCCAGCGGACCCCTAGCGGGAGCTTACAGGCAGTTCTTC.

This chain uses TRBV9 with TRBJ2-7; D ambiguous. With 0 bases removed from V and 0 bases from J, the gap between germline ends came to 13 bases. The CDR3 spans 16 residues. Germline CDR1 and CDR2: SGDLS and YYNGEE. CDR3 region: CASSVEATPSSYEQYF. The CDR3 DNA reads TGTGCCAGCAGCGTAGAAGCGACCCCGTCCTCCTACGAGCAGTACTTC.

The gene calls are TRBV27 and TRBJ2-7, with TRBD2 matching 8 bases. The V segment lost 4 bases and the J segment 3 bases; nucleotides outside the gene matches: 2. The CDR3 sequence is 13 residues long. Germline V CDR1 and CDR2: MNHEY, SMNVEV (reference sequence). The CDR3 region is CASSYRGGYEQYF. CDR3 nucleotide sequence: TGTGCCAGCAGTTACCGGGGGGGCTACGAGCAGTACTTC.

The rearrangement joins TRBV7-9 to TRBJ2-5; possibly TRBD1 or TRBD2 for D (5 bases each). V lost 3 bases and J 2 bases, leaving 7 bases between the germline ends. From germline, CDR1 is SEHNR and CDR2 FQNEAQ (reference sequence). The CDR3 sequence is 13 residues long. CDR3 in DNA: TGTGCCAGCAGCTTGGGACCACAAGAGACCCAGTACTTC. Translated, it gives CASSLGPQETQYF.

The chain links TRBV18 to TRBJ1-1; the D is unclear. V was shortened by 0 bases and J by 11 bases, with 16 bases between the two germline ends. The germline CDR1 and CDR2 sequences are KGHSH and LQKENI. The CDR3 length is 14 residues. CDR3 protein: CASSPPMTNYRAFF. The CDR3 DNA is TGTGCCAGCTCACCACCTATGACCAACTATCGCGCTTTCTTT.

The genes are TRBV6-5 and TRBJ2-2; D ambiguous. In germline, CDR1 is MNHEY, CDR2 SVGAGI. This CDR3 comprises 14 residues. V lost 6 bases and J 0 bases, leaving 8 bases between the germline ends. CDR3 bases: TGTGCCAGCAGGCGACCCCCGAACACCGGGGAGCTGTTTTTT. As protein: CASRRPPNTGELFF.

Concerning this clone: This sequence may be a read error, since a much larger clone differs from it by one base. Other DNA sequences within the sample encode an identical CDR3. J is TRBJ2-3 and V is TRBV29-1; D is perhaps TRBD1 (6 bases). Germline values: CDR1 SQVTM, CDR2 ANQGSEA. The CDR3 length is 12 residues. Trimming took 4 bases from V and 3 from J, leaving 8 bases between them. The CDR3 protein is CSVGGPTDTQYF. Written as DNA, the CDR3 is TGCAGCGTTGGGGGGCCGACAGATACGCAGTATTTT.

The rearrangement joins TRBV7-9 to TRBJ2-7, with a tentative D call TRBD1 (5 bases). The CDR3 totals 13 residues. The ends were cut back, 5 bases at V and 4 bases at J, with 12 bases in the middle. Germline lookup yields CDR1 SEHNR and CDR2 FQNEAQ (reference sequence). The CDR3 bases are TGTGCCAGCAGCGCGACAGACCGGTACGAGCAGTACTTC. Protein sequence: CASSATDRYEQYF.

The chain employs TRBV30 and TRBJ2-1; D gene ambiguous. Trimming stripped 5 bases from V and 9 bases from J, with 11 bases between. The V gene's germline CDR1 is GTSNPN and CDR2 SVGIG (reference sequence). This CDR3 has 11 residues. The CDR3 sequence: CAWDLWGEQFF. CDR3 sequence (DNA): TGTGCCTGGGACCTGTGGGGTGAGCAGTTCTTC.

The gene calls are TRBV5-8 and TRBJ1-5; possible D gene TRBD1, 5 bases. The CDR3 consists of 16 residues. CDR1 is SGHTS, CDR2 YDEGEE, per germline. Trimming removed 0 bases at V and 0 bases at J, with 10 bases between. The CDR3 loop reads CASSLAYGGSNQPQHF. CDR3 DNA sequence: TGTGCCAGCAGCTTGGCTTACGGGGGTAGCAATCAGCCCCAGCATTTT.

The chain links TRBV2 to TRBJ1-1, with D hard to call. The CDR3 spans 11 residues. V was cut by 5 bases and J by 5 bases, with 6 bases left in between. Per germline, CDR1 SNHLY and CDR2 FYNNEI. In DNA, the CDR3 is TGTGCCAGCAGTTTACGGACTGAAGCTTTCTTT. Its translation is CASSLRTEAFF.

V is TRBV20-1 and J is TRBJ1-5; D call uncertain. Germline CDR1 and CDR2: DFQATT and SNEGSKA (reference sequence). The CDR3 has 11 amino acids. V lost 7 bases to trimming and J lost 2 bases, with 6 bases between them. CDR3 loop: CSENRNQPQHF. The CDR3 nucleotides read TGCAGTGAGAATCGCAATCAGCCCCAGCATTTT.

The chain uses TRBV7-8 and TRBJ1-5; D call uncertain. Germline lookup yields CDR1 SGHVS and CDR2 FQNEAQ. The CDR3 is made up of 18 amino acids. V was pared by 3 bases and J by 1 base, with 19 bases between. CDR3 nucleotide sequence: TGTGCCAGCAGCTTTAGCGCTGCGGTGGGGATCAGCAATCAGCCCCAGCATTTT. Its protein product is CASSFSAAVGISNQPQHF.

The rearrangement links TRBV18 to TRBJ2-1; 8 bases fit TRBD2. Germline V lookup: CDR1 KGHSH, CDR2 LQKENI. The CDR3 runs to 18 residues. The V and J ends lost 3 bases and 2 bases, in that order; junction bases with no gene match: 12. In DNA form, the CDR3 reads TGTGCCAGCTCACCGGGTTTGAGCGGGAGTAGCGCCTACAATGAGCAGTTCTTC. Its protein is CASSPGLSGSSAYNEQFF.

A note on this clone: Possible read error: a much larger clone is one base away. The genes are TRBV29-1 and TRBJ1-2; D might be TRBD1 (6 bases). This CDR3 is 13 amino acids long. The germline V gene has CDR1 SQVTM and CDR2 ANQGSEA. Trimming removed 3 bases from V and 4 bases from J, with 12 bases in between. CDR3 nucleotide sequence: TGCAGCGTTGAGGAGGGGGTCCCCTATGGCTACACCTTC. Translated, it gives CSVEEGVPYGYTF.

J is TRBJ1-5 and V is TRBV10-1; no definite D call. In germline, CDR1 is WNHNN, CDR2 SYGVQD (reference sequence). The CDR3 is made up of 15 amino acids. The ends were cut back, 6 bases at V and 1 base at J, with 13 bases in the middle. In nucleotides, the CDR3 is TGCGCCAGCAGCGGTGGGCAGGCGAGCAATCAGCCCCAGCATTTT. This encodes CASSGGQASNQPQHF.

The V call is TRBV7-9, the J call TRBJ1-3, with D hard to call. CDR3 size: 16 residues. CDR1 is SEHNR and CDR2 is FQNEAQ in the germline V gene (reference sequence). Trimming pared 5 bases from V and 2 bases from J, leaving 16 bases between. CDR3: CASSPATGSAGNTIYF. CDR3 nucleotides: TGTGCCAGCAGCCCCGCTACGGGGTCGGCTGGAAACACCATATATTTT.

On this clone itself: The sample holds other DNA sequences that translate to the same CDR3. V is TRBV28 and J is TRBJ1-2; 7 bases match TRBD1. The CDR3 extends over 13 amino acids. Per the germline V gene, CDR1 is MDHEN and CDR2 is SYDVKM. The junction had 2 bases not matched to a gene; V was cut back by 3 bases and J by 4 bases. The CDR3 spells CASSFRDSYGYTF. CDR3 DNA: TGTGCCAGCAGTTTCCGGGACAGCTATGGCTACACCTTC.

The chain has TRBV30 and TRBJ2-7; 8 bases line up with TRBD1. The CDR3 runs to 11 residues. V shed 3 bases and J 8 bases; nucleotides not matched to a gene: 3. Germline assignment: CDR1 GTSNPN and CDR2 SVGIG (reference sequence). The CDR3 bases are TGTGCCTGGAGCGCAGGGGGCCAGCAGTACTTC. Translation: CAWSAGGQQYF. Looking up the rest from reference TRBV30 and TRBJ2-7 gives the full variable domain: SQTIHQWPATLVQPVGSPLSLECTVEGTSNPNLYWYRQAAGRGLQLLFYSVGIGQISSEVPQNLSASRPQDRQFILSSKKLLLSDSGFYLCAWSAGGQQYFGPGTRLTVT.

This clone was picked up one time. Other DNA sequences in this specimen translate into the identical CDR3. The chain joins TRBV19 to TRBJ1-4, with D perhaps matching TRBD1 (5 bases). CDR1 is LNHDA and CDR2 is SQIVND in the germline V gene (reference sequence). The CDR3 sequence is 13 residues long. The germline V and J ends were trimmed by 1 base and 5 bases, with 5 bases remaining between them. The CDR3 loop reads CASSIGGNEKLFF. In nucleotides, the CDR3 is TGTGCCAGTAGTATAGGGGGGAATGAAAAACTGTTTTTT.

The chain recombines TRBV11-2 with TRBJ2-1; the match to TRBD2 covers 8 bases. Germline CDR1 is SGHAT and CDR2 is FQNNGV. The ends lost 4 bases at V and 6 bases at J; junction bases unmatched: 17. The CDR3 runs 18 residues. The CDR3 here is CASSSEPGLGVTRNEQFF. The CDR3 region has the DNA TGTGCCAGCAGCTCAGAACCGGGACTAGGGGTCACACGCAATGAGCAGTTCTTC.

This clone came up once. The rearrangement links TRBV28 to TRBJ2-7; 9 bases are shared with TRBD2. V dropped 5 bases and J dropped 4; count of bases not matched to a gene: 6. Looked up from germline, CDR1 is MDHEN and CDR2 is SYDVKM. This CDR3 spans 14 amino acids. The CDR3 DNA reads as TGTGCCAGCAGTATCGAGCGGGGGGAATACGAGCAGTACTTC. Its protein product is CASSIERGEYEQYF.

V and J are TRBV19 and TRBJ2-7; 8 nucleotides agree with TRBD1. With V trimmed by 5 bases and J by 2 bases, 8 bases remained unmatched. The germline gives CDR1 LNHDA, CDR2 SQIVND (reference sequence). This CDR3 contains 15 residues. The CDR3 DNA sequence: TGTGCCAGTAGTGAACCGGGACAGGTGGCCTACGAGCAGTACTTC. Its protein product is CASSEPGQVAYEQYF.

The rearrangement joins TRBV10-3 to TRBJ1-4; TRBD1 aligns across 8 bases. CDR3 length: 15 amino acids. The J segment lost 8 bases and the V segment lost 2 bases, leaving 7 bases of the junction unmatched. Germline CDR1 is ENHRY and CDR2 is SYGVKD. CDR3 nucleotides: TGTGCCATCAGTGAGGCTCCAGGGGGCAGGGAAAAACTGTTTTTT. Encoded protein: CAISEAPGGREKLFF.